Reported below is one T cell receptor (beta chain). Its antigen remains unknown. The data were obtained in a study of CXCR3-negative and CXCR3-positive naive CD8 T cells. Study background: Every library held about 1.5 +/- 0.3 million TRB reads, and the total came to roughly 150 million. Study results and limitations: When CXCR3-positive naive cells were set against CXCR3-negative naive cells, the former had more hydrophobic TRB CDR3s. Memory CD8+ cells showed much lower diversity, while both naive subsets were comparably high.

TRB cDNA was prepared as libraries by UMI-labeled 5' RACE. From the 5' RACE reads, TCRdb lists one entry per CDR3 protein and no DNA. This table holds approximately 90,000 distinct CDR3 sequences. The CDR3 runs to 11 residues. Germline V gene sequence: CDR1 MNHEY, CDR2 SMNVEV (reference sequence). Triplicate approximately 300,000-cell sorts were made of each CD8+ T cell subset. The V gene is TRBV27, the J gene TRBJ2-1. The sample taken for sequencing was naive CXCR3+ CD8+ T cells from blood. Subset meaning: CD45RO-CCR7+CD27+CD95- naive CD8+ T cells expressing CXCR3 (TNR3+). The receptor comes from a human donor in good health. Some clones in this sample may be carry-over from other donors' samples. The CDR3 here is CASALAGEQFF.